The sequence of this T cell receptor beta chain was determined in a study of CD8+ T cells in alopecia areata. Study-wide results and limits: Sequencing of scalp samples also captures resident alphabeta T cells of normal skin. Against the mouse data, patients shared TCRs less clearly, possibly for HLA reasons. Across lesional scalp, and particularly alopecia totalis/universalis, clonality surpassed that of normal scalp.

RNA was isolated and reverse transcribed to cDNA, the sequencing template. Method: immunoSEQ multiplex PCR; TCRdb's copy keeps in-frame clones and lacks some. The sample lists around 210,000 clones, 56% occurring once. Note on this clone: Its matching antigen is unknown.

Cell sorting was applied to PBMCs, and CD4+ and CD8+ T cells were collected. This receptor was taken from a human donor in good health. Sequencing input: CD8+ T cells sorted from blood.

The CDR3 bases are TGTGCCTGGGCCAGCGGGGGAGCCGACACTGAAGCTTTCTTT. Protein sequence: CAWASGGADTEAFF. This chain links TRBV30 with TRBJ1-1; tentative D call: TRBD1 (5 bases). CDR1 is GTSNPN and CDR2 is SVGIG in the germline V gene (reference sequence). CDR3 length: 14 amino acids. The V end lost 5 bases, the J end lost 3 bases, and 16 bases lay between the germline ends.